This record covers a single T cell receptor (beta chain). The antigen remains unidentified. Primers included in the PCR were 60 Vbeta and 13 Jbeta primers. Assay: immunoSEQ multiplex PCR; the TCRdb copy retains only in-frame clones and omits some. Of some 130,000 clones in the sample, approximately 79% were seen once. The source of the sample is a study of cytomegalovirus exposure and HLA in healthy donors. With 3 bases removed from V and 6 bases from J, the gap between germline ends came to 15 bases. Per germline, CDR1 LNHDA and CDR2 SQIVND (reference sequence). CDR3 length equals 15 residues. The study, taken as a whole, reports: Cytomegalovirus association was assigned to over 150 TCR beta chains.

The V gene is TRBV19, the J gene TRBJ1-5; D not resolved. The sequenced sample was PBMCs. The TCR sequence derives from a male donor in good health and CMV-seronegative. Here the CDR3 DNA reads TGTGCCAGTAGTATTGGTCGGGAACTTAGTCAGCCCCAGCATTTT. Encoded protein: CASSIGRELSQPQHF.